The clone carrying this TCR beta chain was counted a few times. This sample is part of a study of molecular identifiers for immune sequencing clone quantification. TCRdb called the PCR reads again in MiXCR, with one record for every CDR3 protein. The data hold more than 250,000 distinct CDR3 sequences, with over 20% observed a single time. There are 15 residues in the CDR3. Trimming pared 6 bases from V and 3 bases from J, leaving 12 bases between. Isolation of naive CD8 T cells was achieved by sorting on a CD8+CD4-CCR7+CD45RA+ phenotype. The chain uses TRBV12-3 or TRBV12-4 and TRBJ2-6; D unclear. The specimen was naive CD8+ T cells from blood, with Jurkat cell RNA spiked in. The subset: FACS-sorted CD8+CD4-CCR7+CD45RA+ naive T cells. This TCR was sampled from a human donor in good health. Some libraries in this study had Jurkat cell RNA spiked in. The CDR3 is CASSPTPYGANVLTF. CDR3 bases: TGTGCCAGCAGCCCGACCCCCTATGGGGCCAACGTCCTGACTTTC.